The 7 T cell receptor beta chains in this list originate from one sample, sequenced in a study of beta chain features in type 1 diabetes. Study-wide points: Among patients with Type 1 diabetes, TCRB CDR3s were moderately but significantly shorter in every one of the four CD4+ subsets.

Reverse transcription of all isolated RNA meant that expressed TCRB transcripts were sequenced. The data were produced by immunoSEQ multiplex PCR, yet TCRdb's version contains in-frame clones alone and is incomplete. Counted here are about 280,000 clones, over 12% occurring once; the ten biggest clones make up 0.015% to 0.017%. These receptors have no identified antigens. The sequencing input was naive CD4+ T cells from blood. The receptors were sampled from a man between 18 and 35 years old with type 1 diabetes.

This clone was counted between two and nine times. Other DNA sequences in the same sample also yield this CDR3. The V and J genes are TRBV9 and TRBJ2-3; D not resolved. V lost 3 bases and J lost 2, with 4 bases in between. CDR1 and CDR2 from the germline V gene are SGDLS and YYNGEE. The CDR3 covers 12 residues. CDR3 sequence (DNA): TGTGCCAGCAGCGCAAACACAGATACGCAGTATTTT. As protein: CASSANTDTQYF.

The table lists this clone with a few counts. The CDR3 DNA reads as TGTGCCAGTACCCGACAGGGCGTTTTTGATCAGCCCCAGCATTTT. This codes for CASTRQGVFDQPQHF. The chain uses TRBV19 and TRBJ1-5; TRBD1 matches 7 bases. Germline V gene data show CDR1 as LNHDA and CDR2 as SQIVND (reference sequence). V lost 7 bases, J lost 5 bases, and 11 bases stayed unmatched. This CDR3 spans 15 amino acids.

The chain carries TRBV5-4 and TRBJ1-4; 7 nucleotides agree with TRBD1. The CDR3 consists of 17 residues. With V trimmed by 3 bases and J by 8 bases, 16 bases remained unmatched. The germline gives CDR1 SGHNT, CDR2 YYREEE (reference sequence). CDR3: CASSSFKEGGASEKLFF. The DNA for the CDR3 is TGTGCCAGCAGCTCGTTCAAGGAAGGGGGCGCGTCAGAAAAACTGTTTTTT. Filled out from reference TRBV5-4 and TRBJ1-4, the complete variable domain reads ETGVTQSPTHLIKTRGQQVTLRCSSQSGHNTVSWYQQALGQGPQFIFQYYREEENGRGNFPPRFSGLQFPNYSSELNVNALELDDSALYLCASSSFKEGGASEKLFFGSGTQLSVL.

The DNA for the CDR3 is TGTGCCAGCAGCCAAGAAGGAGTGGGCACAGATACGCAGTATTTT. This gives the protein CASSQEGVGTDTQYF. The rearrangement links TRBV14 to TRBJ2-3; D ambiguous. Trimming shortened V by 0 bases and J by 1 base, and 8 bases separated the two germline ends. Germline lookup yields CDR1 SGHDN and CDR2 FVKESK. CDR3 size: 15 residues.

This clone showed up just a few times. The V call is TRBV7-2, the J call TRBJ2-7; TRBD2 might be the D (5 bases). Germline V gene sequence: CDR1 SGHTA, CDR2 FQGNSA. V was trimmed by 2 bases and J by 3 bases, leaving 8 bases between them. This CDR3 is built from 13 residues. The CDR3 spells CASSLRADYEQYF. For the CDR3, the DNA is TGTGCCAGCAGCTTACGAGCGGACTACGAGCAGTACTTC.

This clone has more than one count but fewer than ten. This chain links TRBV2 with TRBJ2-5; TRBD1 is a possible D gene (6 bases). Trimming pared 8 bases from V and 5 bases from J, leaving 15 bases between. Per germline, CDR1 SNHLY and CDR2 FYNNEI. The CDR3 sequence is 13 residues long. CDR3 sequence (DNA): TGTGCCAGCGACGGACAGCCAGGGGAGACCCAGTACTTC. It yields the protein CASDGQPGETQYF.

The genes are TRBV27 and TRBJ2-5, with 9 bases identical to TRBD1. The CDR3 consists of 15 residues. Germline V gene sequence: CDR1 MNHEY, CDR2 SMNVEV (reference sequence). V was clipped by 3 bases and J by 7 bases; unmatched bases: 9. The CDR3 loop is CASSFRGQGWGTQYF. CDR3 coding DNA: TGTGCCAGCAGTTTCCGGGGACAGGGATGGGGGACCCAGTACTTC.